This T cell receptor beta chain came from a study of blood T cells in healthy people across ages. Study conclusions and caveats: Higher diversity, along with more naive CD4+ cells, distinguished long-lived donors from aged donors. Older individuals had lower TCR beta diversity per million T cells (the decline was roughly linear). TCR beta diversity tracked closely with naive T cell percentage.

CDR1 is KGHSH, CDR2 LQKENI, per germline. The V end lost 3 bases, the J end lost 3 bases, and 11 bases lay between the germline ends. The CDR3 totals 14 residues. A second PCR of about 7 to 12 cycles used a sample-barcoded 5' primer and a J-beta primer mix. All samples gave at least 2.5 million CDR3-containing paired-end reads. Each CDR3 protein is one row after TCRdb ran MiXCR on the 5' RACE reads. The sample holds around 1.7 million distinct CDR3 sequences, 28% seen once. This clonotype has a handful of counts. The antigen is unknown. The sequence derives from a woman aged 25 to 39 in good health. The chain uses TRBV18 and TRBJ1-1; D unclear. The material sequenced was blood. The CDR3 sequence is CASSPSWRDTEAFF. CDR3 DNA: TGTGCCAGCTCACCCTCCTGGAGGGACACTGAAGCTTTCTTT.